Shown below are 11 T cell receptor beta chains from a single sample sequenced in a study of blood T cell repertoires in COVID-19. Assay: immunoSEQ multiplex PCR; the TCRdb copy retains only in-frame clones and omits some. The table has 150,000 to 200,000 clones, over 70% seen once. Sequenced sample: PBMCs or T cells enriched from blood (not recorded which). The receptors originated from a woman aged 55-69 years who had recovered from COVID-19.

This chain links TRBV19 with TRBJ2-7; D possibly corresponds to TRBD1 (5 bases). With 9 bases removed from V and 5 bases from J, the gap between germline ends came to 20 bases. In germline, CDR1 is LNHDA, CDR2 SQIVND (reference sequence). There are 14 residues in the CDR3. This chain's CDR3 is CASDIREFGHEQYF. In DNA, the CDR3 is TGTGCCAGCGATATCAGGGAATTCGGCCACGAGCAGTACTTC.

The CDR3 spells CASSTGKPTNEKLFF. DNA for the CDR3: TGTGCCAGCAGCACAGGGAAACCAACTAATGAAAAACTGTTTTTT. V and J are TRBV6-5 and TRBJ1-4; TRBD1 is a possible D gene (6 bases). The CDR3 covers 15 residues. Germline V gene lookup returns CDR1 MNHEY and CDR2 SVGAGI. The V end was cut by 6 bases, the J end by 0 bases, with 11 bases between.

In its sample, this clone was seen once. CDR3 sequence: CASSFQGRNTEAFF. The CDR3 nucleotides read TGTGCCAGCAGCTTTCAGGGAAGGAACACTGAAGCTTTCTTT. The chain has TRBV11-2 and TRBJ1-1; weak D call: TRBD1 (5 bases). This CDR3 spans 14 amino acids. CDR1 SGHAT and CDR2 FQNNGV come from the germline V gene. The V end was cut by 3 bases, the J end by 1 base, with 9 bases between.

This clone was detected once. The chain has TRBV4-1 and TRBJ1-5; 8 bases align to TRBD1. Trimming removed 1 base from V and 4 bases from J; junction bases left unmatched: 6. Germline V gene lookup returns CDR1 MGHRA and CDR2 YSYEKL. The CDR3 runs to 16 residues. The CDR3 sequence: CASSQGGDRLNQPQHF. In nucleotides, the CDR3 is TGCGCCAGCAGCCAAGGGGGGGACAGGTTAAATCAGCCCCAGCATTTT.

CDR3 loop: CASSGRQGGEAFF. Written as DNA, the CDR3 is TGTGCCAGCAGCGGACGACAGGGGGGTGAAGCTTTCTTT. The chain recombines TRBV9 with TRBJ1-1; TRBD1 aligns across 9 bases. Per the germline V gene, CDR1 is SGDLS and CDR2 is YYNGEE. V shed 3 bases, J shed 7 bases, and the junction held 4 bases outside the gene matches. CDR3 size: 13 residues.

The chain recombines TRBV21-1 with TRBJ1-1. TRBV21-1 is described as a pseudogene. CDR3 length: 14 amino acids. Here the CDR3 DNA reads TGTGCCAGCAGCAAACAACGGGGGGCCCCTGAAGCTTTCTTT. Translation: CASSKQRGAPEAFF.

Only a few counts were recorded for this clone. The genes are TRBV7-9 and TRBJ1-6; D remains ambiguous. Germline V gene data show CDR1 as SEHNR and CDR2 as FQNEAQ (reference sequence). CDR3 size: 14 residues. V was trimmed by 1 base and J by 10 bases, leaving 11 bases between them. CDR3 sequence reads: CASSLGEVRSPLHF. For the CDR3, the DNA is TGTGCCAGCAGCTTAGGGGAGGTCCGATCACCCCTCCACTTT.

The CDR3 DNA reads as TGTGCCAGCAGCTTGAAAGGAGTTCCCTATAATTCACCCCTCCACTTT. Residues: CASSLKGVPYNSPLHF. The chain is built from TRBV7-4 and TRBJ1-6, with D uncertain. V was trimmed by 3 bases and J by 2 bases, leaving 11 bases between them. The CDR3 runs 16 residues. In germline, CDR1 is SGHVT, CDR2 SQSDAQ.

The chain joins TRBV12-3 or TRBV12-4 to TRBJ2-2; D is undetermined. Between the trimmed V and J ends, which lost 5 bases and 9 bases, there was a span of 7 bases. This CDR3 has 11 residues. CDR3 nucleotides: TGTGCCAGCAGTCTCGCGTGGGAGCTGTTTTTT. This sequence encodes CASSLAWELFF.

The chain combines TRBV4-2 with TRBJ2-5; 11 bases line up with TRBD2. This CDR3 is 15 amino acids long. V gave up 3 bases and J gave up 5 bases; unmatched junction bases: 5. Germline V gene sequence: CDR1 LGHNA, CDR2 YNFKEQ. CDR3 sequence: CASSQVAGGPETQYF. The CDR3 region has the DNA TGTGCCAGCAGCCAGGTAGCGGGAGGGCCGGAGACCCAGTACTTC.

The V gene is TRBV28, the J gene TRBJ2-7; maybe TRBD1 (5 bases). Trimming stripped 3 bases from V and 6 bases from J, with 9 bases between. Germline V lookup: CDR1 MDHEN, CDR2 SYDVKM. The CDR3 consists of 12 residues. The DNA of the CDR3 is TGTGCCAGCAGTTTCGGCAGGGTCGAGCAGTACTTC. Translation: CASSFGRVEQYF.